This TCR beta chain was obtained from a study of cytomegalovirus exposure and HLA in healthy donors. As for the study in general: Tens of millions of unique TCRs from HLA-typed donors made up an early data release. Whole-study findings and limits: In vitro testing confirmed a few CMV-associated chains as specific for CMV antigens. Later analysis identified a missense DCLRE1C variant that was linked to TCR beta V- and J-gene trimming.

V was clipped by 4 bases and J by 0 bases; unmatched bases: 11. The germline V gene has CDR1 SGHNT and CDR2 YYREEE (reference sequence). CDR3 length: 19 amino acids. With regard to this clone: Its target is not known.

Use of 60 Vbeta and 13 Jbeta primers characterized the PCR. Original processing methods: In a later analysis, around 10 million of 60 million to 80 million unique beta chains occurred in at least two donors. The protocol was immunoSEQ multiplex PCR, while the TCRdb copy is restricted to in-frame clones and leaves out a portion. That table furnishes V, J and clone size, whereas the DNA furnished D and trimming. This sample yields over 200,000 clones, of which approximately 70% are seen a single time; 2.6% belongs to the top ten. Sequences were obtained from PBMCs. This clonotype was obtained from a man between 40 and 49 years old in good health and CMV-seropositive. The chain recombines TRBV5-4 with TRBJ2-6; TRBD1 matches at 9 bases. CDR3 sequence: CASSSGTGRGSSGANVLTF. For the CDR3, the DNA is TGTGCCAGCAGCAGCGGGACAGGGAGAGGGAGCTCTGGGGCCAACGTCCTGACTTTC.